A single sample gave rise to the 27 T cell receptor beta chains below, sequenced in a study of human T cells and chemical hapten exposure. Treatment reported: therapeutic diphenylcyclopropenone sensitization with weekly scalp DPC. Within the library, unique molecular identifiers were attached to each individual cDNA molecule. TCRdb redid the calling of the reads with MiXCR, one entry per CDR3 protein. This sample carries more than 500 distinct CDR3 sequences, roughly 98% of them seen once, and the ten largest clones take about 4%. Sample: whole blood, taken before DPC sensitization or 2, 6, or about 24 weeks after (not recorded which). These receptors came from an adult with alopecia areata. Some clones in this sample may be carry-over from other donors' samples. This table probably holds off-target reads from a library built for another chain.

J is TRBJ2-7 and V is TRBV11-2; possible D gene TRBD1, 6 bases. Germline CDR1 and CDR2: SGHAT and FQNNGV. V lost 1 base to trimming and J lost 5 bases, with 12 bases between them. CDR3 length: 14 amino acids. In DNA, the CDR3 is TGTGCCAGCAGCTTAGCATACAGGGAACACGAGCAGTACTTC. Translation gives CASSLAYREHEQYF.

This chain joins TRBV10-3 and TRBJ2-7, with a possible D match to TRBD1 (8 bases). The germline CDR1 and CDR2 sequences are ENHRY and SYGVKD. The CDR3 runs 14 residues. The V gene lost 6 bases and the J gene lost 7 bases, with 19 bases spanning the gap. The CDR3 loop is CAIRNRGGPNEQYF. The DNA for the CDR3 is TGTGCCATCAGGAACAGGGGGGGCCCGAATGAGCAGTACTTC.

This chain links TRBV5-1 with TRBJ2-7; 8 positions agree with TRBD2. CDR1 SGHRS and CDR2 YFSETQ come from the germline V gene. This CDR3 is 14 amino acids long. J gave up 5 bases and V 4 bases, and 8 bases lay outside the gene matches. In nucleotides, the CDR3 is TGCGCCAGCAGCCCCGCCGGGAGGGGTGACGAGCAGTACTTC. Translating gives CASSPAGRGDEQYF.

The chain couples TRBV6-1 to TRBJ1-6; no reliable D call. The CDR3 runs to 13 residues. Looked up from germline, CDR1 is MNHNS and CDR2 is SASEGT. The V end was cut by 1 base, the J end by 11 bases, with 9 bases between. The CDR3 protein is CASSEVAGTPLHF. CDR3 nucleotides: TGTGCCAGCAGTGAAGTTGCGGGCACACCCCTCCACTTT.

The chain employs TRBV28 and TRBJ1-1; D perhaps matches TRBD1 (5 bases). The CDR3 runs 14 residues. The germline V gene encodes CDR1 MDHEN and CDR2 SYDVKM. V was shortened by 10 bases and J by 0 bases, with 15 bases between the two germline ends. In DNA, the CDR3 is TGTGCCACGGGCTCGTGGGGACTGAACACTGAAGCTTTCTTT. It translates to CATGSWGLNTEAFF.

V gene TRBV20-1 combines with J gene TRBJ2-7, with D hard to call. There are 14 residues in the CDR3. Trimming removed 6 bases from V and 1 base from J, with 16 bases in between. CDR1 DFQATT and CDR2 SNEGSKA come from the germline V gene (reference sequence). CDR3: CSALTDSRSYEQYF. The CDR3 DNA sequence: TGCAGTGCCCTCACTGACTCGAGGTCCTACGAGCAGTACTTC.

This rearrangement joins TRBV12-3 or TRBV12-4 to TRBJ1-1; possibly TRBD1 for D (5 bases). With 5 bases removed from V and 1 base from J, the gap between germline ends came to 11 bases. This CDR3 has 14 residues. The CDR3 nucleotides read TGTGCCAGCAGTCCCCAGACAGCGAACACTGAAGCTTTCTTT. Translating it yields CASSPQTANTEAFF.

The chain links TRBV11-2 to TRBJ2-7; D unresolved. Germline V gene sequence: CDR1 SGHAT, CDR2 FQNNGV. The CDR3 loop spans 13 amino acids. The germline V and J ends were trimmed by 4 bases and 7 bases, with 14 bases remaining between them. In DNA form, the CDR3 reads TGTGCCAGCAGCTCCTCCAGAGTCAGTGAGCAGTACTTC. Its translation: CASSSSRVSEQYF.

As DNA, the CDR3 is TGTGCCAGCAGTGAGGAAGACTACAATGAGCAGTTCTTC. This encodes CASSEEDYNEQFF. This sequence joins TRBV2 and TRBJ2-1; D is unclear. The CDR3 is made up of 13 amino acids. Trimming took off 3 bases at V and 3 bases at J, with 6 bases between the two ends. Germline V gene data show CDR1 as SNHLY and CDR2 as FYNNEI.

The chain links TRBV7-2 to TRBJ1-2; D not certain. V gave up 1 base and J gave up 9 bases, with 12 bases separating them. CDR3 size: 13 residues. Germline V gene lookup returns CDR1 SGHTA and CDR2 FQGNSA. The CDR3: CASSLVAGRSYTF. DNA for the CDR3: TGTGCCAGCAGCTTAGTGGCAGGCAGGAGCTACACCTTC.

The chain combines TRBV6-5 with TRBJ1-3, with no clear D. CDR1 MNHEY and CDR2 SVGAGI come from the germline V gene. The CDR3 is made up of 13 amino acids. V was trimmed by 8 bases and J by 0 bases, leaving 8 bases between them. This CDR3 is CASGVNSGNTIYF. The DNA for the CDR3 is TGTGCCAGCGGGGTGAACTCTGGAAACACCATATATTTT.

The gene calls are TRBV6-1 and TRBJ1-4; D call uncertain. CDR1 and CDR2 (germline): MNHNS, SASEGT. V was pared by 10 bases and J by 7 bases, with 10 bases between. This CDR3 is 11 amino acids long. DNA of the CDR3: TGTGCCACCCTAAACCGTGAAAAACTGTTTTTT. It translates to CATLNREKLFF.

This rearrangement joins TRBV7-9 to TRBJ2-7; TRBD2 agrees at 9 bases. The V and J ends lost 1 base and 7 bases, in that order; junction bases with no gene match: 5. Per germline, CDR1 SEHNR and CDR2 FQNEAQ (reference sequence). This CDR3 comprises 14 residues. The CDR3 region has the DNA TGTGCCAGCAGCTTAGACGTAGCGGGGGCTGAGCAGTACTTC. Translation: CASSLDVAGAEQYF.

The chain couples TRBV2 to TRBJ1-5, with 11 positions matching TRBD1. The CDR3 covers 13 residues. The junction had 2 bases not matched to a gene; V was cut back by 7 bases and J by 6 bases. Germline V lookup: CDR1 SNHLY, CDR2 FYNNEI. CDR3 loop: CASTGQGAQPQHF. The CDR3 DNA follows: TGTGCCAGCACCGGACAGGGGGCTCAGCCCCAGCATTTT.

V usage is TRBV3-1 and J usage is TRBJ1-1, with D possibly matching TRBD1 (5 bases). The germline CDR1 and CDR2 sequences are LGHDT and YNNKEL (reference sequence). The V and J ends lost 1 base and 5 bases respectively, with 11 bases between them. This CDR3 contains 14 residues. The CDR3 DNA follows: TGTGCCAGCAGCCAAGCCAGGGTCGGGACTGAAGCTTTCTTT. Encoded protein: CASSQARVGTEAFF.

The chain employs TRBV24-1 and TRBJ2-3; no definite D call. The CDR3 loop spans 12 amino acids. Deletions cut 11 bases from V and 7 bases from J, with 15 bases between. In germline, CDR1 is KGHDR, CDR2 SFDVKD. The CDR3: CAILTGPNTQYF. The CDR3 DNA sequence: TGTGCCATCTTAACCGGGCCAAATACGCAGTATTTT.

This chain joins TRBV7-9 and TRBJ2-7; D call uncertain. Trimming took off 0 bases at V and 2 bases at J, with 8 bases between the two ends. Per the germline V gene, CDR1 is SEHNR and CDR2 is FQNEAQ (reference sequence). This CDR3 region has 14 residues. The CDR3 sequence: CASSLAGFPYEQYF. CDR3 bases: TGTGCCAGCAGCTTAGCAGGGTTCCCCTACGAGCAGTACTTC. Supplemented by reference TRBV7-9 and TRBJ2-7, the full variable domain reads DTGVSQNPRHKITKRGQNVTFRCDPISEHNRLYWYRQTLGQGPEFLTYFQNEAQLEKSRLLSDRFSAERPKGSFSTLEIQRTEQGDSAMYLCASSLAGFPYEQYFGPGTRLTVT.

Points on this clonotype: The CDR3 does not close with the conserved phenylalanine or tryptophan, likely indicating a read error. The DNA is left out, because the CDR3 cannot be placed on it with certainty; the CDR3 is given as TCRdb lists it. The chain couples TRBV11-2 to TRBJ2-7; no check of the table's D call, TRBD1, against the DNA was made. Germline assignment: CDR1 SGHAT and CDR2 FQNNGV. The CDR3 is 8 amino acids long, termini counted. The CDR3 loop reads CAPRGSVL.

The chain couples TRBV5-1 to TRBJ2-5; perhaps TRBD2 as D (5 bases). This CDR3 has 14 amino acids. The V end was cut by 0 bases, the J end by 0 bases, with 6 bases between. Germline CDR1 is SGHRS and CDR2 is YFSETQ. The CDR3 is CASSLGEYQETQYF. DNA of the CDR3: TGCGCCAGCAGCTTGGGGGAGTACCAAGAGACCCAGTACTTC.

V and J are TRBV24-1 and TRBJ2-2, with 7 positions matching TRBD1. Trimming at V came to 7 bases and at J to 3 bases, leaving 4 bases not matched to a gene. The V gene's germline CDR1 is KGHDR and CDR2 SFDVKD. This CDR3 is built from 14 residues. CDR3 sequence (DNA): TGTGCCACCAGCCGAACAGGGGACACCGGGGAGCTGTTTTTT. It is translated as CATSRTGDTGELFF.

V is TRBV12-3 or TRBV12-4 and J is TRBJ1-2, with no clear D. This CDR3 has 13 amino acids. Trimming removed 3 bases from V and 2 bases from J, with 7 bases in between. CDR3 protein: CASSFEANYGYTF. The CDR3 coding sequence is TGTGCCAGCAGTTTTGAGGCGAACTATGGCTACACCTTC.

The chain is built from TRBV10-2 and TRBJ2-3; the D is unclear. This CDR3 is 15 amino acids long. V lost 4 bases, J lost 6 bases, and 17 bases lay in between. Per the germline V gene, CDR1 is WSHSY and CDR2 is SAAADI. CDR3 sequence (DNA): TGCGCCAGCAGTGTCAGGAAAGGGTTATCGGATACGCAGTATTTT. It encodes CASSVRKGLSDTQYF.

The rearrangement joins TRBV19 to TRBJ1-3, with a tentative D call TRBD1 (5 bases). V dropped 10 bases and J dropped 1 base, with 8 bases sitting between them. The CDR3 contains 12 residues. CDR1 is LNHDA and CDR2 is SQIVND in the germline V gene (reference sequence). CDR3 sequence reads: CATTESGNTIYF. CDR3 in DNA: TGTGCCACGACAGAGTCTGGAAACACCATATATTTT.

The rearrangement joins TRBV12-3 or TRBV12-4 to TRBJ1-1, with TRBD1 matching 7 bases. J gave up 2 bases and V 2 bases, and 2 bases lay outside the gene matches. The CDR3 consists of 14 residues. CDR3 bases: TGTGCCAGCAGTTTAAACAGGGGCAACACTGAAGCTTTCTTT. Amino acids: CASSLNRGNTEAFF.

V gene TRBV7-9 combines with J gene TRBJ2-7; no clear D gene. The CDR3 is made up of 12 amino acids. V shed 5 bases and J shed 2 bases, with 7 bases lying between them. The germline V gene has CDR1 SEHNR and CDR2 FQNEAQ (reference sequence). The CDR3 bases are TGTGCCAGCAGCCCTGGCCCCTACGAGCAGTACTTC. Its translation: CASSPGPYEQYF.

The CDR3 sequence is CSAHGLAVDEQYF. CDR3 nucleotide sequence: TGCAGTGCCCACGGACTAGCCGTGGACGAGCAGTACTTC. The chain has TRBV20-1 and TRBJ2-7; TRBD2 matches at 8 bases. Germline V gene sequence: CDR1 DFQATT, CDR2 SNEGSKA (reference sequence). This CDR3 comprises 13 residues. V gave up 6 bases and J gave up 5 bases; unmatched junction bases: 9.

This chain joins TRBV20-1 and TRBJ2-3; D unclear. The CDR3 loop spans 14 amino acids. Germline lookup yields CDR1 DFQATT and CDR2 SNEGSKA (reference sequence). The germline V and J ends were trimmed by 7 bases and 3 bases, with 17 bases remaining between them. Written as DNA, the CDR3 is TGCAGTGTTTGCCGGGCCCGGGTGACAGATACGCAGTATTTT. Protein: CSVCRARVTDTQYF.